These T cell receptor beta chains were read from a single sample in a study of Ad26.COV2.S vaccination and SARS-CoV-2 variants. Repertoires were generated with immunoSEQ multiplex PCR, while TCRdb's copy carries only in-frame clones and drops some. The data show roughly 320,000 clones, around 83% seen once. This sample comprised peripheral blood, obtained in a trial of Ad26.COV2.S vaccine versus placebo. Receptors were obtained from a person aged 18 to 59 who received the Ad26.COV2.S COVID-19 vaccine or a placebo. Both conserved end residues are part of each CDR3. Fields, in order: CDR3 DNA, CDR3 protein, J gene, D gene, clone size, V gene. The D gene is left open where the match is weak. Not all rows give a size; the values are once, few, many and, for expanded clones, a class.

CDR3nt: TGTGCCAGCTCGCCAGACTGGGTCGGTGCCCAGCATTTT
CDR3aa: CASSPDWVGAQHF
j_gene: TRBJ1-5
d_gene: NA
abundance: NA
v_gene: TRBV18

CDR3nt: TGTGCCAGCAGCCAAGTGCCAGGATACTCCTACGAGCAGTACTTC
CDR3aa: CASSQVPGYSYEQYF
j_gene: TRBJ2-7
d_gene: NA
abundance: medium-sized
v_gene: TRBV3-1/TRBV3-2

CDR3nt: TGTGCCAGCAGTGACTCCGGGGACAAATTCTCCTACGAGCAGTACTTC
CDR3aa: CASSDSGDKFSYEQYF
j_gene: TRBJ2-7
d_gene: NA
abundance: once
v_gene: TRBV6-4

CDR3nt: TGTGCCAGCAGCAAGAGGGAAGGCGGCAATCAGCCCCAGCATTTT
CDR3aa: CASSKREGGNQPQHF
j_gene: TRBJ1-5
d_gene: NA
abundance: NA
v_gene: TRBV2

CDR3nt: TGTGCCAGCAGCTTAGATCCCACAGATACGCAGTATTTT
CDR3aa: CASSLDPTDTQYF
j_gene: TRBJ2-3
d_gene: NA
abundance: NA
v_gene: TRBV11-2

CDR3nt: TGTGCCAGCATTTGGACTAGCGGGGGGCCCGGGGAGCTGTTTTTT
CDR3aa: CASIWTSGGPGELFF
j_gene: TRBJ2-2
d_gene: TRBD2
abundance: NA
v_gene: TRBV6-5

CDR3nt: TGTGCCAGCAGCCAGGCCTTCGGGGGACCCTCCTACGAGCAGTACTTC
CDR3aa: CASSQAFGGPSYEQYF
j_gene: TRBJ2-7
d_gene: NA
abundance: NA
v_gene: TRBV4-2

CDR3nt: TGTGCCAGCAGTAATGGTGGTGGTCAGCCCCAGCATTTT
CDR3aa: CASSNGGGQPQHF
j_gene: TRBJ1-5
d_gene: NA
abundance: NA
v_gene: TRBV2

CDR3nt: TGTGCCAGCTCACGGACGGTCCAACACACAGATACGCAGTATTTT
CDR3aa: CASSRTVQHTDTQYF
j_gene: TRBJ2-3
d_gene: NA
abundance: once
v_gene: TRBV18

CDR3nt: TGCGCCAGCAGTGAATCACAGGGGAACACTGAAGCTTTCTTT
CDR3aa: CASSESQGNTEAFF
j_gene: TRBJ1-1
d_gene: NA
abundance: NA
v_gene: TRBV10-1

CDR3nt: TGTGCCAGCAGTAGGACTAGCGGAGCTAGCACAGATACGCAGTATTTT
CDR3aa: CASSRTSGASTDTQYF
j_gene: TRBJ2-3
d_gene: TRBD2
abundance: NA
v_gene: TRBV19

CDR3nt: TGTGCCAGCAGCGTAGATACCGGGGGAGGTTTGAATGAGCAGTTCTTC
CDR3aa: CASSVDTGGGLNEQFF
j_gene: TRBJ2-1
d_gene: NA
abundance: NA
v_gene: TRBV9

CDR3nt: TGTGCCAGCAGCTTCAGGGGTGCAGATACGCAGTATTTT
CDR3aa: CASSFRGADTQYF
j_gene: TRBJ2-3
d_gene: NA
abundance: NA
v_gene: TRBV7-2

CDR3nt: TGCGCCAGCAGCTTGGCCGAGGGGTATGACTACGAGCAGTACTTC
CDR3aa: CASSLAEGYDYEQYF
j_gene: TRBJ2-7
d_gene: NA
abundance: NA
v_gene: TRBV5-1

CDR3nt: TGCGCCAGCAGCCCTACAGGGGGCGAAAAACTGTTTTTT
CDR3aa: CASSPTGGEKLFF
j_gene: TRBJ1-4
d_gene: TRBD1
abundance: NA
v_gene: TRBV5-1

CDR3nt: TGTGCCAGCAGCTTAGCACAACAGGGGGCTTTCCACGAGCAGTACTTC
CDR3aa: CASSLAQQGAFHEQYF
j_gene: TRBJ2-7
d_gene: TRBD1
abundance: NA
v_gene: TRBV7-2

CDR3nt: TGCAGCGCCCTCGGGACAGGGGAGTATTTT
CDR3aa: CSALGTGEYF
j_gene: TRBJ2-3
d_gene: TRBD1
abundance: NA
v_gene: TRBV29-1

CDR3nt: TGTGCCAGCAGTTTACATTGGCGGCATGGCTACACCTTC
CDR3aa: CASSLHWRHGYTF
j_gene: TRBJ1-2
d_gene: NA
abundance: NA
v_gene: TRBV27

CDR3nt: TGTGCCAGCAGCTTAGGGGGGTACGATACGCAGTATTTT
CDR3aa: CASSLGGYDTQYF
j_gene: TRBJ2-3
d_gene: NA
abundance: once
v_gene: TRBV7-2

CDR3nt: TGTGCCTGGAGTGTAGCAGTCTCTGGAAACACCATATATTTT
CDR3aa: CAWSVAVSGNTIYF
j_gene: TRBJ1-3
d_gene: NA
abundance: NA
v_gene: TRBV30

CDR3nt: TGTGCCAGCAGCCGAAATACAGGGGCTTACGAGCAGTACTTC
CDR3aa: CASSRNTGAYEQYF
j_gene: TRBJ2-7
d_gene: TRBD1
abundance: NA
v_gene: TRBV7-9

CDR3nt: TGTGCCAGCAGCGAACAGGATTTCTATAATTCACCCCTCCACTTT
CDR3aa: CASSEQDFYNSPLHF
j_gene: TRBJ1-6
d_gene: NA
abundance: NA
v_gene: TRBV21-1

CDR3nt: TGTGCCAGCAGCTTGGGGAGCGGGGCTCTTATAGAGACCCAGTACTTC
CDR3aa: CASSLGSGALIETQYF
j_gene: TRBJ2-5
d_gene: TRBD2
abundance: NA
v_gene: TRBV5-4

CDR3nt: TGCGCCAGCAGCTCGGGACTGACACTCCTGATGAACACTGAAGCTTTCTTT
CDR3aa: CASSSGLTLLMNTEAFF
j_gene: TRBJ1-1
d_gene: NA
abundance: once
v_gene: TRBV5-1

CDR3nt: TGTGCCAGCAGTTATGGGGCGGGTAACCAAGAGACCCAGTACTTC
CDR3aa: CASSYGAGNQETQYF
j_gene: TRBJ2-5
d_gene: NA
abundance: NA
v_gene: TRBV6-2/TRBV6-3

CDR3nt: TGTGCCAGCAGCCCCGGCCGAGTTTCTACGGGCGAGCAGTACTTC
CDR3aa: CASSPGRVSTGEQYF
j_gene: TRBJ2-7
d_gene: NA
abundance: once
v_gene: TRBV7-2

CDR3nt: TGTGCCAGCAGTTACGGTACCAGGGTGAAAGAGACCCAGTACTTC
CDR3aa: CASSYGTRVKETQYF
j_gene: TRBJ2-5
d_gene: NA
abundance: NA
v_gene: TRBV6-2/TRBV6-3

CDR3nt: TGCGCCAGCAGCTTGGGGGGACAGGGTAATGAAAAACTGTTTTTT
CDR3aa: CASSLGGQGNEKLFF
j_gene: TRBJ1-4
d_gene: TRBD1
abundance: NA
v_gene: TRBV5-1

CDR3nt: TGTGCCAGCAGCTCGACCCTCTCTGGAAACACCATATATTTT
CDR3aa: CASSSTLSGNTIYF
j_gene: TRBJ1-3
d_gene: NA
abundance: NA
v_gene: TRBV5-4

CDR3nt: TGTGCCAGCAGTTACAGGGTCTGGACTAGCAATCAGCCCCAGCATTTT
CDR3aa: CASSYRVWTSNQPQHF
j_gene: TRBJ1-5
d_gene: NA
abundance: NA
v_gene: TRBV6-2/TRBV6-3

CDR3nt: TGTGCCAGCATTTGGCCAAACACAGATACGCAGTATTTT
CDR3aa: CASIWPNTDTQYF
j_gene: TRBJ2-3
d_gene: NA
abundance: NA
v_gene: TRBV2

CDR3nt: TGCAGCGTTCTTGGTGGGCACAGCTCCTACAATGAGCAGTTCTTC
CDR3aa: CSVLGGHSSYNEQFF
j_gene: TRBJ2-1
d_gene: NA
abundance: NA
v_gene: TRBV29-1

CDR3nt: TGTGCCAGCAGCGGAATTCAGGGCACTGAAGCTTTCTTT
CDR3aa: CASSGIQGTEAFF
j_gene: TRBJ1-1
d_gene: NA
abundance: once
v_gene: TRBV9

CDR3nt: TGTGCTAGTGGTATCGGGGGGGAAACGCGCCAGCCCCAGCATTTT
CDR3aa: CASGIGGETRQPQHF
j_gene: TRBJ1-5
d_gene: NA
abundance: NA
v_gene: TRBV12-5

CDR3nt: TGTGCCAGCAGCCGGAGAGTCAGCGGGTACGAGCAGTACTTC
CDR3aa: CASSRRVSGYEQYF
j_gene: TRBJ2-7
d_gene: NA
abundance: NA
v_gene: TRBV5-5

CDR3nt: TGTGCCAGCAGTTATCGGCGGGGGGACCCCTACGAGCAGTACTTC
CDR3aa: CASSYRRGDPYEQYF
j_gene: TRBJ2-7
d_gene: TRBD2
abundance: NA
v_gene: TRBV6-5

CDR3nt: TGTGCCAGCAGTGGGGCAGGAGCCCGGGAGACCCAGTACTTC
CDR3aa: CASSGAGARETQYF
j_gene: TRBJ2-5
d_gene: NA
abundance: NA
v_gene: TRBV25-1

CDR3nt: TGTGCCAGCGCCTCCCGGGCGGTGAACACTGAAGCTTTCTTT
CDR3aa: CASASRAVNTEAFF
j_gene: TRBJ1-1
d_gene: NA
abundance: once
v_gene: TRBV11-2

CDR3nt: TGTGCCAGCAGTGTGGATTATAATTCACCCCTCCACTTT
CDR3aa: CASSVDYNSPLHF
j_gene: TRBJ1-6
d_gene: NA
abundance: NA
v_gene: TRBV6-4

CDR3nt: TGTGCCAGTAGTATGGAGGGGTATCAGCCCCAGCATTTT
CDR3aa: CASSMEGYQPQHF
j_gene: TRBJ1-5
d_gene: NA
abundance: once
v_gene: TRBV19

CDR3nt: TGTGCCAGTGGAGCGGGGGCGGTAGATACGCAGTATTTT
CDR3aa: CASGAGAVDTQYF
j_gene: TRBJ2-3
d_gene: TRBD2
abundance: NA
v_gene: TRBV9

CDR3nt: TGTGCCAGCAGCGTATGGGGAGCTAATGAAAAACTGTTTTTT
CDR3aa: CASSVWGANEKLFF
j_gene: TRBJ1-4
d_gene: NA
abundance: once
v_gene: TRBV3-1/TRBV3-2

CDR3nt: TGTGCCAGCAGCCCGACAGGGGGGGCCAAAAACATTCAGTACTTC
CDR3aa: CASSPTGGAKNIQYF
j_gene: TRBJ2-4
d_gene: TRBD1
abundance: NA
v_gene: TRBV3-1/TRBV3-2

CDR3nt: TGTGCCAGCAGCTTACAGTCTAGCGGCACAGATACGCAGTATTTT
CDR3aa: CASSLQSSGTDTQYF
j_gene: TRBJ2-3
d_gene: NA
abundance: once
v_gene: TRBV7-8

CDR3nt: TGTGCCAGCAGCTTAGGCGGCTCCGGGACTTTGGTCTCCGGGGAGCTGTTTTTT
CDR3aa: CASSLGGSGTLVSGELFF
j_gene: TRBJ2-2
d_gene: NA
abundance: NA
v_gene: TRBV7-9

CDR3nt: TGTGCCAGCAGTGAATCGGACAGGGGTAGGGGGTCGAACACTGAAGCTTTCTTT
CDR3aa: CASSESDRGRGSNTEAFF
j_gene: TRBJ1-1
d_gene: TRBD1
abundance: NA
v_gene: TRBV25-1

CDR3nt: TGTGCCAGTAGTGCCTATGCCGGGGGGGAAGGAGGTGAGCAGTTCTTC
CDR3aa: CASSAYAGGEGGEQFF
j_gene: TRBJ2-1
d_gene: TRBD2
abundance: NA
v_gene: TRBV19